Each of the 15 T cell receptor beta chains below was sequenced from the same sample in a study of blood T cell repertoires in COVID-19. This table comes from immunoSEQ multiplex PCR, and its TCRdb copy is limited to in-frame clones, with some not included. The sample includes 200,000 to 250,000 clones, approximately 80% seen only once; the top ten take roughly 13%. The sample taken for sequencing was peripheral blood. The source is a human donor in a cohort sampled during active COVID-19.

The chain couples TRBV27 to TRBJ1-5; a possible D gene is TRBD1 (5 bases). Trimming left V 5 bases short and J 4 bases short, with 9 bases between. This CDR3 contains 13 residues. From germline, CDR1 is MNHEY and CDR2 SMNVEV (reference sequence). This CDR3 reads CASSDQGNQPQHF. Written as DNA, the CDR3 is TGTGCCAGCAGTGATCAGGGAAATCAGCCCCAGCATTTT.

CDR3 protein: CARGASLTYEQYF. In DNA form, the CDR3 reads TGCGCCAGGGGAGCGAGTCTCACCTACGAGCAGTACTTC. V usage is TRBV5-1 and J usage is TRBJ2-7; D is perhaps TRBD2 (5 bases). This CDR3 is built from 13 residues. Per germline, CDR1 SGHRS and CDR2 YFSETQ. Trimming pared 8 bases from V and 2 bases from J, leaving 14 bases between.

The V and J genes are TRBV6-5 and TRBJ2-5, with TRBD2 as a possible D gene (6 bases). Per the germline V gene, CDR1 is MNHEY and CDR2 is SVGAGI. Trimming shortened V by 6 bases and J by 9 bases, and 17 bases separated the two germline ends. The CDR3 is 13 residues long. DNA of the CDR3: TGTGCCAGCAGCCCCCCTCCGGGGGAGCCCCAGTACTTC. Translation: CASSPPPGEPQYF.

The chain combines TRBV28 with TRBJ2-2, with D unclear. The V and J ends lost 2 bases and 2 bases respectively, with 9 bases between them. CDR1 is MDHEN, CDR2 SYDVKM, per germline. The CDR3 covers 15 residues. CDR3 DNA sequence: TGTGCCAGCAGTTTAGGTCTAGTTAACACCGGGGAGCTGTTTTTT. Its protein product is CASSLGLVNTGELFF.

This chain links TRBV18 with TRBJ2-1, with TRBD2 matching 12 bases. The CDR3 covers 16 residues. The junction had 5 bases not matched to a gene; V was cut back by 3 bases and J by 5 bases. Germline CDR1 KGHSH, CDR2 LQKENI. The CDR3 spells CASSPPGLAGHNEQFF. In nucleotides, the CDR3 is TGTGCCAGCTCACCTCCGGGACTAGCGGGTCACAATGAGCAGTTCTTC.

The chain is built from TRBV19 and TRBJ2-7, with 7 bases fitting TRBD1. CDR1 and CDR2 (germline): LNHDA, SQIVND (reference sequence). The ends lost 1 base at V and 2 bases at J; junction bases unmatched: 5. This CDR3 has 15 amino acids. CDR3 residues: CASSIGAGGPYEQYF. CDR3 DNA sequence: TGTGCCAGTAGTATAGGGGCAGGGGGTCCCTACGAGCAGTACTTC.

V usage is TRBV7-8 and J usage is TRBJ2-7, with 9 bases matching TRBD1. Germline V gene sequence: CDR1 SGHVS, CDR2 FQNEAQ. This CDR3 is 15 amino acids long. With 5 bases clipped from V and 0 bases from J, the junction kept 5 bases outside the gene matches. The CDR3 DNA is TGTGCCAGCAGCCCGGGACAGGGCCCCTCCTACGAGCAGTACTTC. This translates into CASSPGQGPSYEQYF.

CDR3 sequence: CASSRDRFTDTQYF. CDR3 DNA: TGTGCCAGCAGCCGGGACAGGTTTACAGATACGCAGTATTTT. The chain is built from TRBV7-2 and TRBJ2-3; 8 nucleotides line up with TRBD1. The CDR3 covers 14 residues. Trimming took 5 bases from V and 3 from J; bases not matched to a gene: 4. Germline CDR1 is SGHTA and CDR2 is FQGNSA. The entire variable domain, with the rest obtained from reference TRBV7-2 and TRBJ2-3, is as follows: GAGVSQSPSNKVTEKGKDVELRCDPISGHTALYWYRQSLGQGLEFLIYFQGNSAPDKSGLPSDRFSAERTGGSVSTLTIQRTQQEDSAVYLCASSRDRFTDTQYFGPGTRLTVL.

This clone was seen a single time. This chain joins TRBV24-1 and TRBJ2-3; D possibly corresponds to TRBD1 (5 bases). This CDR3 region has 13 residues. The V gene lost 9 bases and the J gene lost 5 bases, with 14 bases spanning the gap. Germline assignment: CDR1 KGHDR and CDR2 SFDVKD. The CDR3 nucleotides are TGTGCCACCGGAAAGGGGCGCGAAGATACGCAGTATTTT. It encodes CATGKGREDTQYF.

This clone was observed at least ten times. The V and J genes are TRBV2 and TRBJ1-2, with 8 positions matching TRBD1. The CDR3 runs to 13 residues. From germline, CDR1 is SNHLY and CDR2 FYNNEI. With V trimmed by 5 bases and J by 11 bases, 10 bases remained unmatched. Written as DNA, the CDR3 is TGTGCCAGCAGTACTCCGGGACAGGTATCGTACACCTTC. It is translated as CASSTPGQVSYTF.

This clone was picked up a small number of times. The rearrangement joins TRBV12-3 or TRBV12-4 to TRBJ1-1; D is unresolved. CDR3 length equals 13 residues. V was pared by 5 bases and J by 5 bases, with 12 bases between. The CDR3 nucleotides are TGTGCCAGCAGTCAGTCCCGTCAGACTGAAGCTTTCTTT. It codes for CASSQSRQTEAFF.

The chain has TRBV7-2 and TRBJ1-3, with D perhaps TRBD1 (5 bases). V lost 8 bases and J lost 11, with 19 bases in between. CDR1 SGHTA and CDR2 FQGNSA come from the germline V gene. The CDR3 length is 13 residues. For the CDR3, the DNA is TGTGCCAGCGCTTATGGAGGGGCGCGACCCATATATTTT. This encodes CASAYGGARPIYF. Using reference TRBV7-2 and TRBJ1-3 for the parts outside the CDR3, the full variable domain is GAGVSQSPSNKVTEKGKDVELRCDPISGHTALYWYRQSLGQGLEFLIYFQGNSAPDKSGLPSDRFSAERTGGSVSTLTIQRTQQEDSAVYLCASAYGGARPIYFGEGSWLTVV.

The genes are TRBV28 and TRBJ2-5; TRBD2 matches 7 bases. There are 14 residues in the CDR3. CDR1 MDHEN and CDR2 SYDVKM come from the germline V gene. With 9 bases clipped from V and 4 bases from J, the junction kept 11 bases outside the gene matches. CDR3 sequence (DNA): TGTGCCAGTTCGTTGGGGGGGGTGAGAGAGACCCAGTACTTC. Protein: CASSLGGVRETQYF.

The V call is TRBV11-2, the J call TRBJ2-1; 9 bases line up with TRBD2. CDR1 SGHAT and CDR2 FQNNGV come from the germline V gene. V dropped 5 bases and J dropped 5; count of bases not matched to a gene: 10. The CDR3 covers 16 residues. The CDR3 protein is CASSRRPSGAHNEQFF. In DNA form, the CDR3 reads TGTGCCAGCAGCCGACGACCTAGCGGGGCCCACAATGAGCAGTTCTTC.

V gene TRBV11-2 combines with J gene TRBJ2-1; unclear D gene. The CDR3 sequence is 14 residues long. Germline CDR1 and CDR2: SGHAT and FQNNGV. Trimming left V 0 bases short and J 4 bases short, with 7 bases between. The CDR3 nucleotides are TGTGCCAGCAGCTTAGAAGTCGGTTACAATGAGCAGTTCTTC. Its protein product is CASSLEVGYNEQFF.